This T cell receptor beta chain was sequenced in a study of cytomegalovirus exposure and HLA in healthy donors. Findings and caveats of the study: A later analysis found common viral pathogens apparently linked to several of the most significant clusters. One later analysis reportedly identified an Asian-associated ancestry cluster that showed fewer N-insertions than the roughly 670-donor mean.

The PCR ran on 60 Vbeta and 13 Jbeta primers. The repertoire was sequenced with immunoSEQ multiplex PCR; TCRdb's copy has only in-frame clones and lacks some. Recorded here are roughly 120,000 clones; the top ten clones represent 1%. Trimming stripped 9 bases from V and 2 bases from J, with 13 bases between. This CDR3 is 14 amino acids long. Per germline, CDR1 LNHDA and CDR2 SQIVND (reference sequence). About this clone itself: Antigen: not known.

The sequence derives from a young man in good health and CMV-seronegative. The V and J genes are TRBV19 and TRBJ1-4; TRBD1 might be the D (5 bases). Material for sequencing was PBMCs. CDR3 sequence (DNA): TGTGCCAGCCGGGGGGGTAGGACTAATGAAAAACTGTTTTTT. Translation gives CASRGGRTNEKLFF.